These T cell receptor beta chains were read from a single sample in a study of blood T cells in healthy people across ages. A single record per CDR3 protein comes from TCRdb applying MiXCR to the 5' RACE reads. The sample has roughly 1.5 million distinct CDR3 sequences, about 42% seen once. The sequenced sample was blood. The receptors shown here come from a woman aged 18-29 years in good health. The CDR3 runs from the conserved cysteine through the conserved F or W. A D gene is named only where the DNA matches it firmly. Not all rows give a size; the values are once, few, many and, for expanded clones, a class.

V	D	size	J	DNA	CDR3
TRBV20-1	NA	NA	TRBJ1-6	TGCAGTGCTAGAGAGGGACACGGGAATTCACCCCTCCACTTT	CSAREGHGNSPLHF
TRBV20-1	TRBD2	NA	TRBJ2-7	TGCAGTGCTAGAGATCGGGGGGGCGTCTACGAGCAGTACTTC	CSARDRGGVYEQYF
TRBV27	NA	NA	TRBJ1-5	TGTGCCAGCAGTTTTTTAGGGACTCTAGGTAGCAATCAGCCCCAGCATTTT	CASSFLGTLGSNQPQHF
TRBV29-1	NA	NA	TRBJ1-2	TGCAGCGTGAGGGGACCTTATGGCTACACCTTC	CSVRGPYGYTF
TRBV20-1	NA	NA	TRBJ1-4	TGCAGTGCTAGAGTTGGGGGGCCGAAGTTACTGTTTTTT	CSARVGGPKLLFF
TRBV21-1	NA	NA	TRBJ2-7	TGTGCCAGCTCCGGCCCTGACTACGAGCAGTACTTC	CASSGPDYEQYF
TRBV7-2	TRBD2	NA	TRBJ2-3	TGTGCCAGCAGCTTAGTTGGAGCGGGATCCACAGATACGCAGTATTTT	CASSLVGAGSTDTQYF
TRBV7-9	NA	NA	TRBJ2-4	TGTGCCAGCAGCTTAACGGGCATTGGCAAAAACATTCAGTACTTC	CASSLTGIGKNIQYF
TRBV7-2	NA	once	TRBJ1-4	TGTGCCAGCAGCAGGGCAGGGGCATCTAATGAAAAACTGTTTTTT	CASSRAGASNEKLFF
TRBV9	TRBD2	NA	TRBJ2-5	TGTGCCAGCAGCGTAGTGACTAGCGGGAATGGTAATGAGCAGTACTTC	CASSVVTSGNGNEQYF
TRBV7-9	NA	NA	TRBJ1-6	TGTGCCAGCAGCTTATTAGGACAGAACTTCCACTTT	CASSLLGQNFHF
TRBV4-3	NA	NA	TRBJ2-7	TGCGCCAGCAGCCAAGACCACTGGATCGAGCGGGCCCGCTACGAGCAGTACTTC	CASSQDHWIERARYEQYF
TRBV20-1	TRBD2	NA	TRBJ2-5	TGCAGTGCCGGGGCACCAGCGGGGTCCCAAGAGACCCAGTACTTC	CSAGAPAGSQETQYF